Listed here is a single T cell receptor beta chain. Its antigen is currently unknown. These data come from a study of TIL therapy for anti-PD-1-resistant metastatic lung cancer. In the study overall: Median tumor mutation burden was 1.5 mutations per megabase.

Study-wide findings and caveats: Many TIL product clones were absent from baseline tumor, suggesting clonal contraction. Treatment-naive, never-smoker and oncogene-addicted patients were overrepresented in this highly selected cohort.

The immunoSEQ assay was v3. Method: immunoSEQ multiplex PCR; TCRdb's copy keeps in-frame clones and lacks some. In the table there are approximately 97,000 clones, around three fifths of which are singletons. Time point specified: pre-treatment sample, taken before nivolumab and TIL therapy. The tumor samples were excised metastases, mostly pleural nodules or supraclavicular lymph nodes. Patients were adults with stage 4 NSCLC. The sample in question was tumor tissue, obtained at baseline. The sequence was collected from a person between 30 and 80 years old with non-small cell lung cancer.

The CDR3 DNA sequence: TGTGCCAGCAGCGTAGGACAGGGAGGGAACATTCAGTACTTC. This gives the protein CASSVGQGGNIQYF. The chain links TRBV9 to TRBJ2-4; possibly TRBD1 or TRBD2 for D (7 bases each). Trimming took 0 bases from V and 7 from J, leaving 11 bases between them. The CDR3 loop spans 14 amino acids. Germline V gene data show CDR1 as SGDLS and CDR2 as YYNGEE.